This T cell receptor beta chain was captured in a study of T cells after yellow fever vaccination. Overall study findings and caveats: Contamination of FACS-sorted repertoires by abundant clonotypes from the bulk population could occur.

Via MiXCR, TCRdb re-called the 5' RACE reads, giving one row per CDR3 protein. The table includes around 65,000 distinct CDR3 sequences, approximately 5% detected once. This clonotype occurred many times. Its antigen is unknown. The source is a man younger than 35 who received the YFV17D yellow fever vaccine. The sample consisted of CD4+ T cells sorted from PBMCs, taken roughly 14 days after the first yellow fever vaccination.

The chain's CDR3 is CASSVEGGTYEQYF. Written as DNA, the CDR3 is TGTGCCAGCAGCGTAGAGGGGGGGACCTACGAGCAGTACTTC. The chain carries TRBV9 and TRBJ2-7; the D gene is possibly TRBD2 (7 bases). V was pared by 0 bases and J by 2 bases, with 9 bases between. This CDR3 is built from 14 residues. Per the germline V gene, CDR1 is SGDLS and CDR2 is YYNGEE.